This T cell receptor (beta chain) came from a study of shared clonotypes between healthy human individuals. Turning to the study itself: The study used three CD4 naive, three CD4 memory, two CD8 naive and one CD8 memory plate per donor.

With 8 bases removed from V and 3 bases from J, the gap between germline ends came to 14 bases. The CDR3 spans 13 residues. Germline V CDR1 and CDR2: MDHEN, SYDVKM. Naive CD8 populations comprised CD45RO-negative cells positively selected for CCR7, excluding terminally differentiated effector memory CD45RA+ cells. Points from the study as a whole: Relative to memory subsets, naive subsets generally showed larger estimated richness. Despite large depth, sorted-subset datasets appeared incompletely sequenced. Clonotype sharing among donors likely depends on sequencing depth.

A note on this clone: Its antigen remains unidentified.

The repertoire was sequenced with immunoSEQ multiplex PCR; TCRdb's copy has only in-frame clones and lacks some. The sample includes fewer than 1 million clones, approximately 96% of them seen just once. The specimen was naive CD8+ T cells sorted from blood. The source is a man aged 25-45 years in good health. The chain combines TRBV28 with TRBJ2-7; D call uncertain. The CDR3 DNA reads as TGTGCCAGCCAACACGGCGGTAGCTACGAGCAGTACTTC. Translating it yields CASQHGGSYEQYF.